This T cell receptor beta chain was profiled in a study of T-cell memory formation after mild COVID-19. Study-wide context: The TCR clusters were mostly specific to one donor.

Findings and caveats of the study: Clones that contracted from day 15 to 85 were balanced CD4/CD8, while later expanders leaned CD4+. Pre-infection memory already had some responding clones, implying cross-reactive memory joined.

Sample barcodes and UMIs were carried by the TCR alpha and TCR beta cDNA libraries that 5'RACE generated with constant-segment primers. From the 5' RACE reads, TCRdb called clonotypes with MiXCR, one entry per CDR3 protein. The table records about 350,000 distinct CDR3 sequences, approximately 13% of them present only once. This clonotype has more than one count but fewer than ten. Its specificity is not known. The TCR comes from a man between 18 and 35 years old who had mild COVID-19 (a few samples of this study predate the infection). Cell type and time point are not known. Source material: PBMCs or a T cell subset sorted from them (not recorded which).

The CDR3 here is CSARGYVEYEQYF. For the CDR3, the DNA is TGCAGTGCTAGAGGGTACGTGGAGTACGAGCAGTACTTC. The chain carries TRBV20-1 and TRBJ2-7, with D hard to call. Germline lookup yields CDR1 DFQATT and CDR2 SNEGSKA (reference sequence). The V end lost 1 base, the J end lost 4 bases, and 11 bases lay between the germline ends. There are 13 residues in the CDR3.